The clone carrying this T cell receptor (beta chain) was seen more than once but under ten times. The record originates from a study of blood T cell repertoires in COVID-19. The repertoire was sequenced with immunoSEQ multiplex PCR; TCRdb's copy has only in-frame clones and lacks some. Among about 200,000 clones, roughly 79% were seen once, and the ten largest hold around 10%. The sequence came from a woman between 45 and 60 years old with acute COVID-19. Material: PBMCs or T cells enriched from blood (not recorded which).

Here the CDR3 DNA reads TGTGCCAGCAGCCCCGGTGACAGGGTGGGGTACTTC. It yields the protein CASSPGDRVGYF. The chain uses TRBV7-9 and TRBJ2-7; TRBD1 matches at 7 bases. Germline-derived CDR1 and CDR2 are SEHNR and FQNEAQ (reference sequence). Trimming took 5 bases from V and 12 from J; bases not matched to a gene: 10. This CDR3 contains 12 residues.